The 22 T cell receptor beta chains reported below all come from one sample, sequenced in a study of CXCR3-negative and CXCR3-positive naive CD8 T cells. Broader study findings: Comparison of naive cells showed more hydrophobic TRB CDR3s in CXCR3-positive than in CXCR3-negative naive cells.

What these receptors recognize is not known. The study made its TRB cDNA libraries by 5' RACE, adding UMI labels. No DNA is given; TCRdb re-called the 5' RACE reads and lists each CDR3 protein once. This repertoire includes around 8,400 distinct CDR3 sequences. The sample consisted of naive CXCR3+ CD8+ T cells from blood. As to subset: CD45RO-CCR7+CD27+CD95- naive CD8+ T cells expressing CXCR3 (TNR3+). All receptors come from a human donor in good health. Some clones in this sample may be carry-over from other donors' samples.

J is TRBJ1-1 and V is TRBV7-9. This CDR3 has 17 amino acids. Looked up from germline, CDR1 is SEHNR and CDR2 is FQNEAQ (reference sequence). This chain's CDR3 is CASSSPPVGDSGTEAFF.

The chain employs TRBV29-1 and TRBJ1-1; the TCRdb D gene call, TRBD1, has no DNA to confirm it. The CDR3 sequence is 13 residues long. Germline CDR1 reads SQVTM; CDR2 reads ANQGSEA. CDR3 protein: CSVAQGDGTEAFF.

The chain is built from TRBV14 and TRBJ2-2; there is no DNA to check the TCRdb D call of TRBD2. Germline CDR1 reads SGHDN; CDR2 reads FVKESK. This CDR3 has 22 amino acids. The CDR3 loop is CASSQDTKGAAASRLYTGELFF.

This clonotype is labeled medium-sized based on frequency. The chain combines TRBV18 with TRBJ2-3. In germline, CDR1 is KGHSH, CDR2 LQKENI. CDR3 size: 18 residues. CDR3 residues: CASSPKIFVEPSTDTQYF.

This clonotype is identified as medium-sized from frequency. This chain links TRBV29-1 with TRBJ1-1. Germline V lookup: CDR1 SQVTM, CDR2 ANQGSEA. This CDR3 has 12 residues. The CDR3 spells CSVDLLNTEAFF.

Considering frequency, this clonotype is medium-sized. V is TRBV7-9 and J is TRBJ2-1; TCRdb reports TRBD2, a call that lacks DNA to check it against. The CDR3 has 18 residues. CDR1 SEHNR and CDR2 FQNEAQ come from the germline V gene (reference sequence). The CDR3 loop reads CASSSPSGSSASYNEQFF.

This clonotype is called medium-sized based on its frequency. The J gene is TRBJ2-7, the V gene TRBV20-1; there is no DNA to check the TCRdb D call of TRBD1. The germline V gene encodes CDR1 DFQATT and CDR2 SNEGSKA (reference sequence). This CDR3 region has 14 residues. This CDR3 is CSARDLRDSYEQYF.

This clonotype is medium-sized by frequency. CDR3 protein: CASSTHFSGTSYNEQFF. The genes are TRBV19 and TRBJ2-1; TCRdb returns TRBD2, unconfirmable since there is no DNA. The germline V gene has CDR1 LNHDA and CDR2 SQIVND (reference sequence). The CDR3 is 17 amino acids.

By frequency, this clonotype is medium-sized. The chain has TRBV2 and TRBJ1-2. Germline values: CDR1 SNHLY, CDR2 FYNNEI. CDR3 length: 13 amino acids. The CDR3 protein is CASNSGANYGYTF.

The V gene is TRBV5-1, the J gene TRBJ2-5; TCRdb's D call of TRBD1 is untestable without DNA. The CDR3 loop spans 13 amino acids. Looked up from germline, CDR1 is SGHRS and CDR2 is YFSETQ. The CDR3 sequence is CASSRWAQETQYF.

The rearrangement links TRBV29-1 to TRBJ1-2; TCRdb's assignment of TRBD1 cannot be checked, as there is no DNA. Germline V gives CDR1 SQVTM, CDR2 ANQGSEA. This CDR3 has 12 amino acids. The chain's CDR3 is CSVEWGDYGYTF.

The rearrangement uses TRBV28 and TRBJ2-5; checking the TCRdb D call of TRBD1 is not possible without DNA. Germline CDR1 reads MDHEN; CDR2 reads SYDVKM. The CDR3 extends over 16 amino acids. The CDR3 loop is CASSSADRTSQETQYF. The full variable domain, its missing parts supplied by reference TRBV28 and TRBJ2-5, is DVKVTQSSRYLVKRTGEKVFLECVQDMDHENMFWYRQDPGLGLRLIYFSYDVKMKEKGDIPEGYSVSREKKERFSLILESASTNQTSMYLCASSSADRTSQETQYFGPGTRLLVL.

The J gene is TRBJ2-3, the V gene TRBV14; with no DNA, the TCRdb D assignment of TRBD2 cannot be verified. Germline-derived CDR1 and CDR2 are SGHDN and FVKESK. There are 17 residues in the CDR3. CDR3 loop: CASSQDLTSGNTDTQYF.

The CDR3 is CASSLDGYEQYF. This chain links TRBV5-1 with TRBJ2-7. This CDR3 region has 12 residues. Germline V lookup: CDR1 SGHRS, CDR2 YFSETQ.

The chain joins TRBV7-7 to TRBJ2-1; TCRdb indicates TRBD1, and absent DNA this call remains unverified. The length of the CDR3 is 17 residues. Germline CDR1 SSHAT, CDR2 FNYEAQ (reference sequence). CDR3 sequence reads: CASSYSPLGQGDNEQFF.

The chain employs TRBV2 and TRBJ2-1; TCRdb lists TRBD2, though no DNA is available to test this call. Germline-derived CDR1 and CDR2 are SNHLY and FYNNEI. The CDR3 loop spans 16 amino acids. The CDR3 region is CASGGLAVSSYNEQFF.

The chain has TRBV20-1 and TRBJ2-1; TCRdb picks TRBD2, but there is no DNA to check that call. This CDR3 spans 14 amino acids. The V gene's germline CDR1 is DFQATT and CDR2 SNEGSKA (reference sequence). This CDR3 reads CSASQPGLAREQFF.

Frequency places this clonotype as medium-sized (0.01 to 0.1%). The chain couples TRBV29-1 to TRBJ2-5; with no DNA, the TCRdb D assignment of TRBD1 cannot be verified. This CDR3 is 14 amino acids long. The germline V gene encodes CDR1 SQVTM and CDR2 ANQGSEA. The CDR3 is CSVTPQGPGETQYF.

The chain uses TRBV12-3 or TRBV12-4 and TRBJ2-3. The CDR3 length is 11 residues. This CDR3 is CASSSGDTQYF.

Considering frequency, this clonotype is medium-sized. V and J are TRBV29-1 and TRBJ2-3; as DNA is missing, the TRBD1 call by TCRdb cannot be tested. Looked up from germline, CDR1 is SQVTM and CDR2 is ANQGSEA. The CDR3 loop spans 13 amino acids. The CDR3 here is CSGGQGITDTQYF.

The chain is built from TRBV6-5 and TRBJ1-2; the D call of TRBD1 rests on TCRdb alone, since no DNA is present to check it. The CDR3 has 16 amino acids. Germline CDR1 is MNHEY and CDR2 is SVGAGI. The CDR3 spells CASSSSTGILNYGYTF.

CDR3 sequence: CASTLLGGEADTQYF. The chain has TRBV27 and TRBJ2-3; TCRdb lists TRBD2, though no DNA is available to test this call. CDR3 length: 15 residues. The germline V gene encodes CDR1 MNHEY and CDR2 SMNVEV (reference sequence).